The source of this T cell receptor beta chain is a study of read filtering for tumor transcriptome and immune sequencing. Study in general: Patients were 17 male and 13 to 15 female, mean age approximately 70 years, range about 40 to 85. IR-seq gave about 3.5 to 11 million TCR reads per sample; RNA-seq gave roughly 75 to 1,300. Study-wide findings and caveats: About four fifths of IR-seq clonotypes had a single read, yet these held 3% to 4% of reads.

The CDR3 is 16 residues long. V was cut by 0 bases and J by 5 bases, with 14 bases left in between. CDR1 is SGHDN, CDR2 FVKESK, per germline. Concerning this clonotype itself: Its antigen is not identified.

From approximately 400 ng of RNA, a library with molecular barcoded alpha/delta and beta/gamma adaptors was made. TCRdb called the reads again in MiXCR, with one record for every CDR3 protein. The sample holds 25,000 to 35,000 distinct CDR3 sequences, roughly an eighth seen once. The receptor's source is a donor aged 40 or older with multiple myeloma. Sequences were obtained from a population of CD138-negative cells sorted from bone marrow. V usage is TRBV14 and J usage is TRBJ1-3; D unresolved. The CDR3 nucleotides are TGTGCCAGCAGCCAAGACCCTACCCGTGTCAGAAACACCATATATTTT. This encodes CASSQDPTRVRNTIYF.